These 25 T cell receptor beta chains originate from one sample sequenced in a study of quantifying T cell responses using KT2 cells. Study at large: Reverse transcription used primers in the TCR alpha and beta constant regions.

Each cDNA got a UMI-containing oligo ligated at its 3' end. First-round PCR used 3 to 4 cycles and beta primers RC1.1 and RC1.2 covering TRBC1 and TRBC2. TCRdb ran MiXCR on the UMI-ligation and nested PCR reads and lists one entry per CDR3 protein. The sample lists tens of thousands of distinct CDR3 sequences, roughly 10% occurring once. The sequencing input was PBMCs spiked with cells of the T cell clone KT2. Source of these receptors: a human donor.

This clonotype was counted at least ten times. The gene calls are TRBV5-1 and TRBJ2-6; no firm D call. Looked up from germline, CDR1 is SGHRS and CDR2 is YFSETQ. V lost 5 bases and J 4 bases, leaving 7 bases between the germline ends. The CDR3 consists of 13 residues. The CDR3 sequence is CASRRTGANVLTF. CDR3 sequence (DNA): TGCGCCAGCAGAAGAACAGGGGCCAACGTCCTGACTTTC.

This clonotype was picked up a small number of times. This chain links TRBV20-1 with TRBJ2-5; TRBD2 matches at 8 bases. V shed 2 bases and J 9 bases; nucleotides not matched to a gene: 8. This CDR3 has 13 amino acids. Looked up from germline, CDR1 is DFQATT and CDR2 is SNEGSKA (reference sequence). As DNA, the CDR3 is TGCAGTGCTAGAATCCCTAGCGGGCAATCCCAGTACTTC. Amino acid sequence: CSARIPSGQSQYF.

The chain carries TRBV11-2 and TRBJ1-1; 7 bases match TRBD1. V trimming: 3 bases; J trimming: 4 bases; junction bases outside the gene matches: 8. CDR1 is SGHAT and CDR2 is FQNNGV in the germline V gene. The CDR3 runs 15 residues. The DNA of the CDR3 is TGTGCCAGCAGCTTGGGCGACAGGGAAGGCACTGAAGCTTTCTTT. Its protein product is CASSLGDREGTEAFF.

This clonotype was observed a handful of times. This chain links TRBV20-1 with TRBJ2-3, with 9 positions matching TRBD2. Per the germline V gene, CDR1 is DFQATT and CDR2 is SNEGSKA (reference sequence). V was pared by 6 bases and J by 7 bases, with 14 bases of the junction left unmatched. This CDR3 is built from 15 residues. CDR3 protein: CSATPLAGDGNTQYF. CDR3 DNA sequence: TGCAGTGCCACACCTTTAGCGGGAGACGGGAATACGCAGTATTTT.

In its sample, this clonotype was seen a few times. This chain joins TRBV3-1 and TRBJ1-5, with unresolved D. CDR1 is LGHDT and CDR2 is YNNKEL in the germline V gene (reference sequence). There are 13 residues in the CDR3. V lost 0 bases, J lost 7 bases, and 7 bases lay in between. CDR3 region: CASSQDLVQPQHF. The CDR3 bases are TGTGCCAGCAGCCAAGATTTGGTGCAGCCCCAGCATTTT.

This clonotype was seen repeatedly, ten times or more. The chain is built from TRBV11-2 and TRBJ1-1; D gene uncertain. This CDR3 spans 16 amino acids. The germline V gene encodes CDR1 SGHAT and CDR2 FQNNGV. V lost 2 bases, J lost 0 bases, and 13 bases lay in between. CDR3 DNA: TGTGCCAGCAGCTTAAGATACGGGGTCATGAACACTGAAGCTTTCTTT. Amino acids: CASSLRYGVMNTEAFF.

The rearrangement uses TRBV2 and TRBJ1-5; TRBD1 is a possible D gene (5 bases). CDR1 is SNHLY, CDR2 FYNNEI, per germline. Trimming left V 3 bases short and J 4 bases short, with 13 bases between. The length of the CDR3 is 15 residues. CDR3 coding DNA: TGTGCCAGCAGTGACAGGGAGCTGGGAAATCAGCCCCAGCATTTT. Translation: CASSDRELGNQPQHF.

This clonotype was seen more than once but under ten times. V usage is TRBV7-3 and J usage is TRBJ1-1, with D hard to call. Trimming stripped 2 bases from V and 7 bases from J, with 8 bases between. Germline V CDR1 and CDR2: SGHTA, FQGTGA. The CDR3 extends over 12 amino acids. CDR3 protein: CASSLGRNEAFF. The CDR3 nucleotides are TGTGCCAGCAGCTTAGGGCGGAATGAAGCTTTCTTT.

This clonotype was counted between two and nine times. V and J are TRBV6-2 or TRBV6-3 and TRBJ2-7, with D possibly TRBD2 on 6 matching bases. Germline V CDR1 and CDR2: MNHEY, SVGEGT. V was pared by 4 bases and J by 7 bases, with 17 bases between. There are 14 residues in the CDR3. The CDR3 bases are TGTGCCAGCAGTTTAGCGACTAGATCTCAAGAGCAGTACTTC. Protein product: CASSLATRSQEQYF.

The chain is built from TRBV5-1 and TRBJ2-5; D not certain. Deletions cut 0 bases from V and 5 bases from J, with 11 bases between. CDR3 length equals 14 residues. Germline CDR1 and CDR2: SGHRS and YFSETQ. CDR3 loop: CASSLAKELETQYF. Here the CDR3 DNA reads TGCGCCAGCAGCTTGGCCAAGGAGTTGGAGACCCAGTACTTC.

Note on this clonotype: This may arise from a read error, as a much more abundant clone is one base away. This chain joins TRBV20-1 and TRBJ2-3; 7 bases align to TRBD1. Looked up from germline, CDR1 is DFQATT and CDR2 is SNEGSKA (reference sequence). The CDR3 consists of 17 residues. The CDR3 loop reads CSARDHRRQGKADAQYF. CDR3 in DNA: TGCAGTGCTAGAGATCATCGGCGACAGGGAAAGGCAGATGCGCAGTATTTT.

The sample holds a few counts of this clonotype. For the CDR3, the DNA is TGCAGCGTTTCTGGGCGGTTGGCAGCGAAAGGCTACACCTTC. It encodes CSVSGRLAAKGYTF. The rearrangement links TRBV29-1 to TRBJ1-2; D not certain. The V gene lost 5 bases and the J gene lost 8 bases, with 21 bases spanning the gap. The CDR3 length is 14 residues. Germline CDR1 SQVTM, CDR2 ANQGSEA. Filled out from reference TRBV29-1 and TRBJ1-2, the complete variable domain reads SAVISQKPSRDICQRGTSLTIQCQVDSQVTMMFWYRQQPGQSLTLIATANQGSEATYESGFVIDKFPISRPNLTFSTLTVSNMSPEDSSIYLCSVSGRLAAKGYTFGSGTRLTVV.

In this sample, this clonotype turned up many times. The V and J genes are TRBV4-1 and TRBJ1-2; TRBD1 might be the D (6 bases). This CDR3 has 14 residues. The ends were cut back, 3 bases at V and 6 bases at J, with 14 bases in the middle. Germline CDR1 reads MGHRA; CDR2 reads YSYEKL. The CDR3 loop is CASSHGGGGDGYTF. CDR3 DNA: TGCGCCAGCAGCCATGGGGGAGGGGGAGATGGCTACACCTTC.

This clonotype was picked up many times. The chain is built from TRBV19 and TRBJ2-3, with TRBD2 matching 8 bases. Losses at the gene ends were 8 bases for V and 4 bases for J; bases not matched to a gene: 5. The CDR3 extends over 13 amino acids. Germline-derived CDR1 and CDR2 are LNHDA and SQIVND (reference sequence). Here the CDR3 reads CASWRGEPDTQYF. CDR3 DNA: TGTGCCAGTTGGCGGGGGGAACCAGATACGCAGTATTTT.

The chain has TRBV19 and TRBJ2-3; TRBD2 matches 8 bases. This CDR3 is 15 amino acids long. The trim removed 6 bases at V and 5 bases at J, leaving 10 bases unmatched. Germline values: CDR1 LNHDA, CDR2 SQIVND (reference sequence). The CDR3 loop reads CASSQSGRDLDTQYF. CDR3 DNA: TGTGCCAGTAGCCAGTCCGGGAGGGACCTAGATACGCAGTATTTT. The full variable domain, its missing parts supplied by reference TRBV19 and TRBJ2-3, is DGGITQSPKYLFRKEGQNVTLSCEQNLNHDAMYWYRQDPGQGLRLIYYSQIVNDFQKGDIAEGYSVSREKKESFPLTVTSAQKNPTAFYLCASSQSGRDLDTQYFGPGTRLTVL.

This clonotype was observed a few times. The genes are TRBV20-1 and TRBJ2-5; the match to TRBD2 covers 7 bases. The V and J ends lost 1 base and 9 bases, in that order; junction bases with no gene match: 5. The length of the CDR3 is 12 residues. CDR1 and CDR2 from the germline V gene are DFQATT and SNEGSKA (reference sequence). CDR3 coding DNA: TGCAGTGCTAGAGCGGGAGGAAAGTCCCAGTACTTC. Protein product: CSARAGGKSQYF.

The sample holds a few counts of this clonotype. The rearrangement joins TRBV7-9 to TRBJ2-7; D possibly corresponds to TRBD1 (5 bases). Germline V CDR1 and CDR2: SEHNR, FQNEAQ (reference sequence). Trimming left V 7 bases short and J 3 bases short, with 13 bases between. The CDR3 extends over 13 amino acids. This CDR3 is CASIPRRGYEQYF. The CDR3 bases are TGTGCCAGCATCCCACGTAGGGGCTACGAGCAGTACTTC.

This clonotype was counted only a few times. V is TRBV10-2 and J is TRBJ1-3; D remains ambiguous. CDR1 and CDR2 from the germline V gene are WSHSY and SAAADI. The V end lost 2 bases, the J end lost 4 bases, and 9 bases lay between the germline ends. The CDR3 sequence is 14 residues long. Here the CDR3 reads CASSEGVEGNTIYF. In DNA, the CDR3 is TGCGCCAGCAGTGAGGGGGTGGAAGGAAACACCATATATTTT.

At least ten counts were recorded for this clonotype. In DNA, the CDR3 is TGTGCCAGCAGTCCTCAGATCTCTGGAAACACCATATATTTT. It is translated as CASSPQISGNTIYF. This sequence joins TRBV12-3 or TRBV12-4 and TRBJ1-3; D remains ambiguous. This CDR3 is 14 amino acids long. V shed 5 bases and J shed 0 bases, with 8 bases lying between them.

This clonotype has a handful of counts. V and J are TRBV20-1 and TRBJ1-5; TRBD1 is a possible D gene (5 bases). The CDR3 is 13 amino acids. Trimming took off 6 bases at V and 8 bases at J, with 17 bases between the two ends. The germline V gene has CDR1 DFQATT and CDR2 SNEGSKA (reference sequence). In DNA, the CDR3 is TGCAGTGCCAGACAGTCCCCGAGGGAGCCCCAGCATTTT. This encodes CSARQSPREPQHF.

In its sample, this clonotype was seen many times. This sequence joins TRBV11-3 and TRBJ2-6; D not resolved. The germline V gene encodes CDR1 SGHNT and CDR2 YENEEA. CDR3 size: 13 residues. V dropped 4 bases and J dropped 3 bases, with 4 bases sitting between them. As DNA, the CDR3 is TGTGCCAGCAGCTGGAATGGGGCCAACGTCCTGACTTTC. Protein: CASSWNGANVLTF.

In this sample, this clonotype turned up a few times. This rearrangement joins TRBV20-1 to TRBJ2-1, with 8 bases aligning to TRBD2. Germline trimming cut 3 bases from V and 8 bases from J; bases unmatched to any gene: 9. The CDR3 consists of 14 residues. In germline, CDR1 is DFQATT, CDR2 SNEGSKA (reference sequence). In nucleotides, the CDR3 is TGCAGTGCTAGTTGGGCGGGGGGTGCGGATGAGCAGTTCTTC. This gives the protein CSASWAGGADEQFF.

The gene calls are TRBV2 and TRBJ2-1, with 8 bases identical to TRBD2. V lost 5 bases, J lost 2 bases, and 5 bases stayed unmatched. This CDR3 contains 15 residues. CDR1 and CDR2 (germline): SNHLY, FYNNEI. The CDR3 sequence: CASSKTSDPYNEQFF. The CDR3 coding sequence is TGTGCCAGCAGTAAGACTAGCGACCCCTACAATGAGCAGTTCTTC.

This chain connects TRBV24-1 to TRBJ2-1, with a weak D call TRBD2 (6 bases). The CDR3 is 16 amino acids. In germline, CDR1 is KGHDR, CDR2 SFDVKD. V was trimmed by 5 bases and J by 4 bases, leaving 17 bases between them. The CDR3, as DNA: TGTGCCACCAGTGCCCCTTCGGGAGAGGGGTACAATGAGCAGTTCTTC. This encodes CATSAPSGEGYNEQFF.

This clonotype was seen a handful of times. The chain is built from TRBV6-2 or TRBV6-3 and TRBJ2-1, with D perhaps matching TRBD1 or TRBD2 (5 bases each). The CDR3 extends over 14 amino acids. In germline, CDR1 is MNHEY, CDR2 SVGEGT. Trimming pared 3 bases from V and 6 bases from J, leaving 12 bases between. The DNA for the CDR3 is TGTGCCAGCAGTTATGGGGGAGTACTCAATGAGCAGTTCTTC. Amino acids: CASSYGGVLNEQFF.